The clone carrying this T cell receptor (beta chain) was detected a few times. Its antigen remains unidentified. The data originate from a study of CD4 T cells in relation to SARS-CoV-2 and coronaviruses. Study information: Median patient age was 38.5 years, spanning 21 to 72 years.

Study observations and caveats: Each donor contributed either pre-pandemic or post-infection samples, not both.

The V end was cut by 2 bases, the J end by 1 base, with 11 bases between. The CDR3 contains 14 residues. Germline V lookup: CDR1 GTSNPN, CDR2 SVGIG (reference sequence). Sequenced by immunoSEQ multiplex PCR; TCRdb stores in-frame clones only, minus some. The sample lists fewer than 35,000 clones, 65% to 80% occurring once. The specimen sequenced was memory CD4+ T cells from PBMCs, cultured in vitro. The rearrangement joins TRBV30 to TRBJ1-2, with TRBD1 as a possible D gene (5 bases). This sequence originates from an adult with COVID-19. The CDR3 nucleotides read TGTGCCTGGAGTCCAGGGCTCATTAACTATGGCTACACCTTC. Protein sequence: CAWSPGLINYGYTF.